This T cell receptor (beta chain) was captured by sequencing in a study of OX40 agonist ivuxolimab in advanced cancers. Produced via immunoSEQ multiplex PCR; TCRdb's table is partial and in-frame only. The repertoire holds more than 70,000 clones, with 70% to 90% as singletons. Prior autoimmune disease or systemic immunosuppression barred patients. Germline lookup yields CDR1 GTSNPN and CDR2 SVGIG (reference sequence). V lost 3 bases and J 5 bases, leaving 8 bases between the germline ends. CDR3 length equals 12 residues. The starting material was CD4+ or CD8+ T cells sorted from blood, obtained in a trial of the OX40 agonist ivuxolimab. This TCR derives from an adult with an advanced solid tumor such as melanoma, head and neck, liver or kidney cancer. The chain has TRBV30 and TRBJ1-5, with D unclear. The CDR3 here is CAWRIRDQPQHF. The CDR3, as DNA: TGTGCCTGGAGGATTCGTGATCAGCCCCAGCATTTT.